These 27 T cell receptor beta chains came from one sample sequenced in a study of T-cell reconstitution after alpha-beta-depleted transplantation in children. Unique molecular identifiers were used to barcode this TCRbeta library. In TCRdb, the PCR reads were re-called with MiXCR into one record per CDR3 protein. The table shows about 460,000 distinct CDR3 sequences, with roughly a tenth occurring only once. The sequencing used PBMCs, collected before TCRalphabeta/CD19-depleted stem cell transplant. The receptors come from a child under 10 years old with inherited bone marrow failure, due to receive a stem cell transplant.

This clonotype appeared many times. V and J are TRBV20-1 and TRBJ2-1; 9 bases are shared with TRBD2. Trimming removed 3 bases from V and 2 bases from J; junction bases left unmatched: 2. The CDR3 is made up of 14 amino acids. CDR1 is DFQATT and CDR2 is SNEGSKA in the germline V gene (reference sequence). Here the CDR3 reads CSARRGGPYNEQFF. Written as DNA, the CDR3 is TGCAGTGCTAGGCGGGGGGGGCCCTACAATGAGCAGTTCTTC.

Many counts were recorded for this clonotype. V is TRBV11-2 and J is TRBJ2-2; TRBD1 or TRBD2 may be the D gene (5 bases each). The CDR3 covers 15 residues. Germline loops: CDR1 SGHAT, CDR2 FQNNGV. V was trimmed by 7 bases and J by 1 base, leaving 13 bases between them. The CDR3, as DNA: TGTGCCAGCAACCCCCCGGGGCGGAACACCGGGGAGCTGTTTTTT. Protein: CASNPPGRNTGELFF.

There are many counts of this clonotype. The CDR3 here is CSASVGGPYEQYF. The CDR3 DNA sequence: TGCAGTGCTAGTGTAGGGGGCCCCTACGAGCAGTACTTC. The rearrangement joins TRBV20-1 to TRBJ2-7; 7 bases line up with TRBD1. Germline V gene sequence: CDR1 DFQATT, CDR2 SNEGSKA (reference sequence). The CDR3 contains 13 residues. V gave up 3 bases and J gave up 2 bases; unmatched junction bases: 4.

Concerning this clonotype itself: With a much larger clone just one base away, this may be a read error. This chain connects TRBV7-7 to TRBJ2-2, with a tentative D call TRBD2 (5 bases). Per germline, CDR1 SSHAT and CDR2 FNYEAQ (reference sequence). CDR3 size: 15 residues. The CDR3 reads CASSLAPQSTGELFF. CDR3 DNA: TGTGCTAGCAGCTTAGCGCCTCAGAGCACCGGGGAGCTGTTTTTT.

This clonotype was seen at least ten times. The chain employs TRBV29-1 and TRBJ2-3; D gene unclear. The CDR3 spans 14 residues. Germline V gene data show CDR1 as SQVTM and CDR2 as ANQGSEA. With 2 bases removed from V and 5 bases from J, the gap between germline ends came to 14 bases. The CDR3 loop reads CSVEIGTAIDTQYF. The DNA of the CDR3 is TGCAGCGTTGAAATCGGTACAGCTATAGATACGCAGTATTTT.

This clonotype has at least ten counts. This rearrangement joins TRBV11-1 to TRBJ2-2; TRBD2 aligns across 7 bases. V lost 6 bases, J lost 1 base, and 20 bases stayed unmatched. Looked up from germline, CDR1 is SGHAT and CDR2 is FQDESV (reference sequence). This CDR3 is built from 20 residues. CDR3 sequence reads: CASSTTWGAWGTMNTGELFF. The CDR3 coding sequence is TGTGCCAGCAGTACTACTTGGGGCGCTTGGGGGACTATGAACACCGGGGAGCTGTTTTTT.

The chain employs TRBV4-1 and TRBJ1-5, with D possibly matching TRBD1 (6 bases). V lost 0 bases, J lost 7 bases, and 19 bases lay in between. From germline, CDR1 is MGHRA and CDR2 YSYEKL. The CDR3 runs 17 residues. CDR3 DNA: TGCGCCAGCAGCCAAGATGACCGGGTGAACAGGGACCAGCCCCAGCATTTT. Its protein product is CASSQDDRVNRDQPQHF.

This clonotype was detected many times. The J gene is TRBJ2-2, the V gene TRBV12-3 or TRBV12-4; 13 bases match TRBD2. The CDR3 is 16 amino acids. After removal of 5 bases from V and 2 bases from J, the junction contained 2 bases not matched to a gene. CDR3 bases: TGTGCCAGCAGTCCGGGACTAGCGGGAAACACCGGGGAGCTGTTTTTT. Protein: CASSPGLAGNTGELFF.

This clonotype has a count of ten or more. The chain has TRBV27 and TRBJ2-1; TRBD1 agrees at 9 bases. Per germline, CDR1 MNHEY and CDR2 SMNVEV (reference sequence). V lost 4 bases, J lost 8 bases, and 9 bases stayed unmatched. This CDR3 comprises 15 residues. The CDR3 DNA reads TGTGCCAGCAGTTCAACCGGGACAGGGATCGATGAGCAGTTCTTC. Its translation is CASSSTGTGIDEQFF.

This clonotype appeared many times. The chain links TRBV4-3 to TRBJ2-1; 12 bases align to TRBD2. Germline values: CDR1 LGHNA, CDR2 YSLEER. The CDR3 length is 18 residues. V lost 0 bases and J lost 10; bases outside the gene matches: 13. The CDR3 here is CASSQDAWRLAGVGEQFF. The DNA for the CDR3 is TGCGCCAGCAGCCAAGATGCCTGGCGACTAGCGGGAGTCGGGGAGCAGTTCTTC.

The table lists this clonotype with many counts. V is TRBV29-1 and J is TRBJ2-2, with D possibly being TRBD1 (5 bases). The germline V gene has CDR1 SQVTM and CDR2 ANQGSEA. V dropped 4 bases and J dropped 0 bases, with 15 bases sitting between them. The CDR3 totals 16 residues. The CDR3 reads CSVAGQGLTNTGELFF. The CDR3, as DNA: TGCAGCGTTGCAGGGCAGGGATTGACGAACACCGGGGAGCTGTTTTTT.

This clonotype was detected ten times or more. The gene calls are TRBV29-1 and TRBJ2-7; a weak D match, TRBD1 (6 bases). This CDR3 region has 14 residues. Germline values: CDR1 SQVTM, CDR2 ANQGSEA. Trimming took 4 bases from V and 0 from J, leaving 13 bases between them. The CDR3 DNA reads TGCAGCGTTGCCACCAGGGGTTACTCCTACGAGCAGTACTTC. This encodes CSVATRGYSYEQYF.

There are many counts of this clonotype. The gene calls are TRBV11-2 and TRBJ2-2; D is perhaps TRBD2 (5 bases). Trimming stripped 0 bases from V and 4 bases from J, with 15 bases between. CDR1 is SGHAT, CDR2 FQNNGV, per germline. This CDR3 is built from 17 residues. The CDR3 DNA follows: TGTGCCAGCAGCTTAGATGCGGCGGAGGAGCCCACCGGGGAGCTGTTTTTT. It specifies CASSLDAAEEPTGELFF.

Ten or more counts support this clonotype. The chain uses TRBV20-1 and TRBJ2-7; D remains unclear. The CDR3 extends over 13 amino acids. Germline-derived CDR1 and CDR2 are DFQATT and SNEGSKA (reference sequence). V gave up 6 bases and J gave up 0 bases, with 12 bases separating them. CDR3 nucleotide sequence: TGCAGTGCCGACCGCACGTTCTCCTACGAGCAGTACTTC. Its translation: CSADRTFSYEQYF.

The sample holds many counts of this clonotype. The V call is TRBV4-3, the J call TRBJ2-1, with 8 bases aligning to TRBD2. V lost 3 bases, J lost 6 bases, and 13 bases stayed unmatched. Germline V gene lookup returns CDR1 LGHNA and CDR2 YSLEER. CDR3 length: 17 residues. The CDR3 DNA reads TGCGCCAGCAGCCAGGCGACAGGCGGGAGCGGGAGCAATGAGCAGTTCTTC. It translates to CASSQATGGSGSNEQFF.

A remark on this clonotype: A clone one base away is much larger, so this may be a read error. The J gene is TRBJ2-4, the V gene TRBV7-8, with no clear D. Germline CDR1 is SGHVS and CDR2 is FQNEAQ. V lost 2 bases to trimming and J lost 2 bases, with 19 bases between them. This CDR3 region has 18 residues. In DNA, the CDR3 is TGTGCCAGCAGCTTATATTTGTCCCAAACCCTATCCAAAAACATTCAGTACTTC. It translates to CASSLYLSQTLSKNIQYF. The full variable domain, in which reference TRBV7-8 and TRBJ2-4 provide the parts outside the CDR3, is GAGVSQSPRYKVAKRGQDVALRCDPISGHVSLFWYQQALGQGPEFLTYFQNEAQLDKSGLPSDRFFAERPEGSVSTLKIQRTQQEDSAVYLCASSLYLSQTLSKNIQYFGAGTRLSVL.

Comment on this clonotype: This sequence may be a read error, since a much larger clone differs from it by one base. The conserved phenylalanine or tryptophan normally closing the CDR3 is absent here, so this likely arose from a read error. The gene calls are TRBV27 and TRBJ2-1; D unclear. CDR3 length equals 14 residues. The germline V and J ends were trimmed by 7 bases and 4 bases, with 14 bases remaining between them. Germline CDR1 and CDR2: MNHEY and SMNVEV (reference sequence). CDR3 residues: CASKPRAVYNEQFV. CDR3 coding DNA: TGTGCCAGCAAACCCCGGGCGGTATACAATGAGCAGTTCGTC.

This clonotype showed up many times. The chain couples TRBV6-4 to TRBJ2-2; D is undetermined. This CDR3 has 15 amino acids. V was cut by 0 bases and J by 1 base, with 6 bases left in between. Germline loops: CDR1 MRHNA, CDR2 SNTAGT. The CDR3 sequence is CASSDSAGNTGELFF. DNA of the CDR3: TGTGCCAGCAGTGACTCGGCTGGGAACACCGGGGAGCTGTTTTTT.

This clonotype was counted many times. The rearrangement links TRBV20-1 to TRBJ1-5; 7 bases agree with TRBD1. Germline CDR1 is DFQATT and CDR2 is SNEGSKA (reference sequence). This CDR3 contains 15 residues. V trimming: 3 bases; J trimming: 3 bases; junction bases outside the gene matches: 8. CDR3 nucleotide sequence: TGCAGTGCTAGGTCCAGGGGGGCGAACAATCAGCCCCAGCATTTT. Translation: CSARSRGANNQPQHF.

The sample holds many counts of this clonotype. V and J are TRBV9 and TRBJ2-7, with 9 positions matching TRBD2. After removal of 2 bases from V and 6 bases from J, the junction contained 6 bases not matched to a gene. The CDR3 spans 14 residues. The germline gives CDR1 SGDLS, CDR2 YYNGEE. CDR3 amino acids: CASSVALSGSEQYF. CDR3 nucleotide sequence: TGTGCCAGCAGCGTTGCCCTTAGCGGGAGCGAGCAGTACTTC.

In its sample, this clonotype was seen many times. The CDR3 sequence: CASSLEEVADSNTGELFF. In nucleotides, the CDR3 is TGTGCCAGCAGCTTAGAGGAGGTAGCGGACTCGAACACCGGGGAGCTGTTTTTT. This chain connects TRBV7-7 to TRBJ2-2; possibly TRBD2 for D (6 bases). Trimming left V 1 base short and J 0 bases short, with 15 bases between. The CDR3 covers 18 residues. Germline V lookup: CDR1 SSHAT, CDR2 FNYEAQ (reference sequence).

Many counts were recorded for this clonotype. The genes are TRBV7-9 and TRBJ2-1; D is undetermined. This CDR3 contains 12 residues. Germline CDR1 and CDR2: SEHNR and FQNEAQ (reference sequence). The V and J ends lost 6 bases and 6 bases respectively, with 9 bases between them. This CDR3 is CASSLVPNEQFF. The CDR3 region has the DNA TGTGCCAGCAGTTTGGTTCCCAATGAGCAGTTCTTC.

The sample holds many counts of this clonotype. The CDR3 region is CASSPHPGQETQYF. CDR3 bases: TGTGCCAGCAGCCCGCACCCGGGCCAAGAGACCCAGTACTTC. The chain carries TRBV7-9 and TRBJ2-5; D remains ambiguous. This CDR3 contains 14 residues. Deletions cut 5 bases from V and 1 base from J, with 11 bases between. Germline V gives CDR1 SEHNR, CDR2 FQNEAQ (reference sequence).

V and J are TRBV27 and TRBJ2-1, with TRBD2 matching 8 bases. V was pared by 6 bases and J by 7 bases, with 17 bases of the junction left unmatched. Germline CDR1 and CDR2: MNHEY and SMNVEV (reference sequence). The CDR3 has 17 residues. The CDR3 here is CASRMNLAGRVENEQFF. CDR3 in DNA: TGTGCCAGCAGGATGAATCTAGCGGGTAGAGTGGAAAATGAGCAGTTCTTC.

There are many counts of this clonotype. The V and J genes are TRBV27 and TRBJ1-1; 7 bases agree with TRBD1. CDR3 length equals 13 residues. Per the germline V gene, CDR1 is MNHEY and CDR2 is SMNVEV (reference sequence). Unmatched junction bases numbered 3, after V lost 4 bases and J lost 4 bases. CDR3 protein: CASSYRGGTEAFF. CDR3 DNA: TGTGCCAGCAGTTACAGGGGTGGCACTGAAGCTTTCTTT.

This clonotype occurred many times. The chain employs TRBV10-3 and TRBJ1-5; tentatively, D is TRBD1 (6 bases). The CDR3 sequence is 13 residues long. V dropped 4 bases and J dropped 7 bases, with 11 bases sitting between them. Germline V lookup: CDR1 ENHRY, CDR2 SYGVKD. The CDR3 DNA sequence: TGTGCCATCAGTGGACAGGTAGAACAGCCCCAGCATTTT. This gives the protein CAISGQVEQPQHF.

In its sample, this clonotype was seen many times. This sequence joins TRBV4-1 and TRBJ2-5; D is ambiguous. Germline V gene data show CDR1 as MGHRA and CDR2 as YSYEKL. V lost 5 bases to trimming and J lost 2 bases, with 18 bases between them. CDR3 length: 16 residues. CDR3 nucleotide sequence: TGCGCCAGCAGCGAGTCCGGGTCACCCCCACAAGAGACCCAGTACTTC. This sequence encodes CASSESGSPPQETQYF.